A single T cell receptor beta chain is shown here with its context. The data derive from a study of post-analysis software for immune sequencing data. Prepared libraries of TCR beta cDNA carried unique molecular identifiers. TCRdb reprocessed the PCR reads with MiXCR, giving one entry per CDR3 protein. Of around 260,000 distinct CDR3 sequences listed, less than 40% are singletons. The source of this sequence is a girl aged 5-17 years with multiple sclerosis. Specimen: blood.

CDR3 residues: CASSPRTGPTADTQYF. DNA for the CDR3: TGTGCCAGCAGCCCCCGGACAGGTCCCACAGCAGATACGCAGTATTTT. The J gene is TRBJ2-3, the V gene TRBV9; 7 nucleotides line up with TRBD1. V lost 4 bases, J lost 4 bases, and 12 bases stayed unmatched. The CDR3 spans 16 residues. Germline V gene sequence: CDR1 SGDLS, CDR2 YYNGEE.